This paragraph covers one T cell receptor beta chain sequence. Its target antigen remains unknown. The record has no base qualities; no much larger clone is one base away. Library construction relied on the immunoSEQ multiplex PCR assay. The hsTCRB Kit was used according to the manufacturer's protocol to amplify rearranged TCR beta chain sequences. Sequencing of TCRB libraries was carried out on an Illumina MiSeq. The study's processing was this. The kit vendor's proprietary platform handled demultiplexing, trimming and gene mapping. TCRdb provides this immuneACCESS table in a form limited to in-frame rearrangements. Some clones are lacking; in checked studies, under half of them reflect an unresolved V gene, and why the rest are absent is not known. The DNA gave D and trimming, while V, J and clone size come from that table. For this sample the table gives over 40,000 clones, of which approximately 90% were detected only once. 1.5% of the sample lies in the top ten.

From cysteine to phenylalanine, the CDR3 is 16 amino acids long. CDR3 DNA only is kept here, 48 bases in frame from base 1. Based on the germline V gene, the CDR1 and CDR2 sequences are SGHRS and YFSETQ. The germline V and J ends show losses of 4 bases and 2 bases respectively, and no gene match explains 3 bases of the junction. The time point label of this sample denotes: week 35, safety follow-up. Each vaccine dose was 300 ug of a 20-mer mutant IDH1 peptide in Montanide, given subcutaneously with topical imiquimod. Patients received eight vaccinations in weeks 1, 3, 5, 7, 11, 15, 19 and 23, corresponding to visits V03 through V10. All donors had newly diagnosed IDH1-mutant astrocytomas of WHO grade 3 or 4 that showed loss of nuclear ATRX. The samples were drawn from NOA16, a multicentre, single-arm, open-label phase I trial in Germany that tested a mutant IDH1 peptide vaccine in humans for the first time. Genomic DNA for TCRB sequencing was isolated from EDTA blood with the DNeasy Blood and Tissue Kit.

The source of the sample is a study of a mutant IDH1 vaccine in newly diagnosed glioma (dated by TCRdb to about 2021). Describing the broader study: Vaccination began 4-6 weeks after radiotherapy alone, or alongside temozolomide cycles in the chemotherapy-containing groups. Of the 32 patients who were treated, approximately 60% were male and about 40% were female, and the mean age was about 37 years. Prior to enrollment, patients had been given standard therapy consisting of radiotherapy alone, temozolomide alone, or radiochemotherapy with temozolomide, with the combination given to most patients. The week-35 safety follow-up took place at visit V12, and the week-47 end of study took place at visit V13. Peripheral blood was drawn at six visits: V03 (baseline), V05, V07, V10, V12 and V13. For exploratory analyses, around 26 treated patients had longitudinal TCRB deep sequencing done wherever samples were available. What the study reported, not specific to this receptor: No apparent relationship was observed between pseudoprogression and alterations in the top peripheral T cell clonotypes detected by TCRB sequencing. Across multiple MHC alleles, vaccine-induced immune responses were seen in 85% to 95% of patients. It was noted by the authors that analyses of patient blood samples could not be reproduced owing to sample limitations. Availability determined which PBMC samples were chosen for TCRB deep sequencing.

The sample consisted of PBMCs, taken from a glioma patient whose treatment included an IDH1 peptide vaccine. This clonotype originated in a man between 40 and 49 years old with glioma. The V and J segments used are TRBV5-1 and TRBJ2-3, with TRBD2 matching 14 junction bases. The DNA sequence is TGCGCCAGCAGCCGACTAGCGGGAGGGATCACAGATACGCAGTATTTT. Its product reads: CASSRLAGGITDTQYF. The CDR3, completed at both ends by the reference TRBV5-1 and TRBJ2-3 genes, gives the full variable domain KAGVTQTPRYLIKTRGQQVTLSCSPISGHRSVSWYQQTPGQGLQFLFEYFSETQRNKGNFPGRFSGRQFSNSRSEMNVSTLELGDSALYLCASSRLAGGITDTQYFGPGTRLTVL.